These T cell receptor beta chains were read from a single sample in a study of blood T cell repertoires in COVID-19. Clones were read by immunoSEQ multiplex PCR, and TCRdb kept only the in-frame ones, dropping some. The table shows over 85,000 clones, with roughly nine tenths occurring only once. Specimen: peripheral blood. All receptors derive from a man in his fifties with active COVID-19. CDR3s include the opening cysteine and the closing phenylalanine or tryptophan. D genes are given only for firm matches. Only some rows state a clone size, as once, few, many or a class for expanded clones.

CDR3 DNA: TGTGCCACCGCGGGAGCGAACACCGGGGAGCTGTTTTTT; CDR3 protein: CATAGANTGELFF; J gene: TRBJ2-2; clone size: -; D gene: TRBD2; V gene: TRBV19
CDR3 DNA: TGTGCCAGCAGCGTATCAGACAGTCAAGAGACCCAGTACTTC; CDR3 protein: CASSVSDSQETQYF; J gene: TRBJ2-5; clone size: -; D gene: -; V gene: TRBV9
CDR3 DNA: TGTGCCAGCAGCGAGAAGACAGGCCCTATTAATGAAAAACTGTTTTTT; CDR3 protein: CASSEKTGPINEKLFF; J gene: TRBJ1-4; clone size: -; D gene: -; V gene: TRBV5-4
CDR3 DNA: TGTGCCAGCAGCTTAACTGCGACTAGCGGTACCTACGAGCAGTACTTC; CDR3 protein: CASSLTATSGTYEQYF; J gene: TRBJ2-7; clone size: -; D gene: TRBD2; V gene: TRBV7-8
CDR3 DNA: TGTGCCAGCAGCCCAGGGACTAGCGGGGGTAGGGAGACCCAGTACTTC; CDR3 protein: CASSPGTSGGRETQYF; J gene: TRBJ2-5; clone size: -; D gene: TRBD2; V gene: TRBV9
CDR3 DNA: TGTGCCATCAGTGATCGGGACAGGGTAAACACCGGGGAGCTGTTTTTT; CDR3 protein: CAISDRDRVNTGELFF; J gene: TRBJ2-2; clone size: -; D gene: TRBD1; V gene: TRBV10-3
CDR3 DNA: TGTGCCAGCAGTGAAGGGAAGGGGCTTAGGACTGAAGCTTTCTTT; CDR3 protein: CASSEGKGLRTEAFF; J gene: TRBJ1-1; clone size: -; D gene: -; V gene: TRBV6-1
CDR3 DNA: TGTGCCAGCAGCTTAGTAGGGGGCGGGACAGGCAATTCACCCCTCCACTTT; CDR3 protein: CASSLVGGGTGNSPLHF; J gene: TRBJ1-6; clone size: -; D gene: TRBD1; V gene: TRBV7-2
CDR3 DNA: TGTGCCAGCAGTCTCCCGGGACAGATTAATTCACCCCTCCACTTT; CDR3 protein: CASSLPGQINSPLHF; J gene: TRBJ1-6; clone size: -; D gene: TRBD1; V gene: TRBV27
CDR3 DNA: TGTGCCAGCAACACGCAGGGAAACACCATATATTTT; CDR3 protein: CASNTQGNTIYF; J gene: TRBJ1-3; clone size: -; D gene: -; V gene: TRBV6-5
CDR3 DNA: TGTGCCAGCAGCTTGGTTGCGAGCTACGAGCAGTACTTC; CDR3 protein: CASSLVASYEQYF; J gene: TRBJ2-7; clone size: few; D gene: -; V gene: TRBV5-4
CDR3 DNA: TGTGCCAGTAGTACCAGGGGTCAGCGGGGGGCCATCAGCTCCTACAATGAGCAGTTCTTC; CDR3 protein: CASSTRGQRGAISSYNEQFF; J gene: TRBJ2-1; clone size: -; D gene: TRBD2; V gene: TRBV19
CDR3 DNA: TGCAGCGTTGAAGATGAACAGGGAATCTCCTATGGCTACACCTTC; CDR3 protein: CSVEDEQGISYGYTF; J gene: TRBJ1-2; clone size: -; D gene: -; V gene: TRBV29-1
CDR3 DNA: TGTGCCAGTATGGGGCCCCATAATTCACCCCTCCACTTT; CDR3 protein: CASMGPHNSPLHF; J gene: TRBJ1-6; clone size: -; D gene: -; V gene: TRBV12-3/TRBV12-4
CDR3 DNA: TGTGCCACCAGCAGAGCACCGGGACAGGGTAGTGGCTACACCTTC; CDR3 protein: CATSRAPGQGSGYTF; J gene: TRBJ1-2; clone size: -; D gene: TRBD1; V gene: TRBV15
CDR3 DNA: TGTGCCAGCAGCGGGACAGGGGGCGGTGAGCAGTTCTTC; CDR3 protein: CASSGTGGGEQFF; J gene: TRBJ2-1; clone size: -; D gene: TRBD1; V gene: TRBV12-3/TRBV12-4
CDR3 DNA: TGTGCCTGGAGTACCGGACAGGACACCGGGGAGCTGTTTTTT; CDR3 protein: CAWSTGQDTGELFF; J gene: TRBJ2-2; clone size: -; D gene: TRBD1; V gene: TRBV30
CDR3 DNA: TGTGCCAGCAGTGAAGATGACAGGGCTGGAAACACCATATATTTT; CDR3 protein: CASSEDDRAGNTIYF; J gene: TRBJ1-3; clone size: -; D gene: TRBD1; V gene: TRBV6-1
CDR3 DNA: TGTGCCAGCAGTTTATCCCCTTCGACAGGGCGGAAGAAAGCTTTCTTT; CDR3 protein: CASSLSPSTGRKKAFF; J gene: TRBJ1-1; clone size: -; D gene: TRBD1; V gene: TRBV27
CDR3 DNA: TGTGCCAGCAGCCAAACCGGGACTAGGAAGTACAATGAGCAGTTCTTC; CDR3 protein: CASSQTGTRKYNEQFF; J gene: TRBJ2-1; clone size: -; D gene: TRBD2; V gene: TRBV7-9
CDR3 DNA: TGTGCCACCAGCAGGGAGCCGGGAGTCCGGTCCGGGGAGCTGTTTTTT; CDR3 protein: CATSREPGVRSGELFF; J gene: TRBJ2-2; clone size: -; D gene: -; V gene: TRBV15
CDR3 DNA: TGTGCCAGCAGCCCGGCGGGAATGAGAAACAATGAGCAGTTCTTC; CDR3 protein: CASSPAGMRNNEQFF; J gene: TRBJ2-1; clone size: -; D gene: -; V gene: TRBV7-8
CDR3 DNA: TGTGCCAGCAATACAGGGGAGAAGGAGCAGTTCTTC; CDR3 protein: CASNTGEKEQFF; J gene: TRBJ2-1; clone size: -; D gene: TRBD1; V gene: TRBV6-6
CDR3 DNA: TGCGCCAGCAGTCCCCTTTCAGCACTAGCGGGGGGTGGTACCGGGGAGCTGTTTTTT; CDR3 protein: CASSPLSALAGGGTGELFF; J gene: TRBJ2-2; clone size: -; D gene: TRBD2; V gene: TRBV23-1
CDR3 DNA: TGCGCCAGCAGCCGGCCCGGGACAGGGTCAGATACGCAGTATTTT; CDR3 protein: CASSRPGTGSDTQYF; J gene: TRBJ2-3; clone size: -; D gene: TRBD1; V gene: TRBV4-1
CDR3 DNA: TGTGCCAGCTCACGGGGGGGACCAAACGAAGCTTTCTTT; CDR3 protein: CASSRGGPNEAFF; J gene: TRBJ1-1; clone size: few; D gene: -; V gene: TRBV18
CDR3 DNA: TGTGCCAGCAGTTCGGGTCCACTCGAGCAGTACTTC; CDR3 protein: CASSSGPLEQYF; J gene: TRBJ2-7; clone size: -; D gene: -; V gene: TRBV6-2/TRBV6-3